This T cell receptor (beta chain) was sequenced during a study of blood T cell repertoires in COVID-19. For the study at large: Researchers got acute and convalescent COVID-19 samples from the United States, Italy and Spain. T cells, B-cell-depleted T cells, or PBMCs provided the cDNA or gDNA that served as material.

The CDR3 runs to 17 residues. Germline CDR1 is MNHEY and CDR2 is SMNVEV (reference sequence). Trimming took 3 bases from V and 2 from J, leaving 19 bases between them. A single count supports this clone. Authors' analysis steps: Scientists estimated how many nucleated cells there were by amplifying reference gene primers. TCRdb keeps only in-frame clones here, not all; method: immunoSEQ multiplex PCR. V, J and clone size reflect that table, while D and trimming were determined from the DNA. The data hold some 150,000 clones, with more than 80% observed a single time. The J gene is TRBJ2-5, the V gene TRBV27; a weak D match, TRBD1 (6 bases). The TCR originated in a human donor in a cohort sampled during active COVID-19. Sequenced input: peripheral blood. CDR3 nucleotide sequence: TGTGCCAGCAGTTTTTTGGGTAGGCAGGGGCTACAAGAGACCCAGTACTTC. Its translation is CASSFLGRQGLQETQYF.